This record concerns one TCR beta chain sequence. The entry originates in a study of cytomegalovirus exposure and HLA in healthy donors. Germline assignment: CDR1 GTSNPN and CDR2 SVGIG (reference sequence). The CDR3 spans 14 residues. J was trimmed by 7 bases and V by 2 bases; bases with no gene match: 9. The PCR had 60 Vbeta and 13 Jbeta primers. TCRdb's copy holds only in-frame clones and misses some; the assay was immunoSEQ multiplex PCR. The sample has some 150,000 clones; 64% are singletons. The sequenced material came from PBMCs. This clonotype was sampled from a woman in her thirties in good health and CMV-seropositive. The V and J genes are TRBV30 and TRBJ1-2; 8 bases agree with TRBD1. CDR3 protein: CAWSSRQGRSGYTF. The DNA for the CDR3 is TGTGCCTGGAGTTCCCGACAGGGGAGGAGTGGCTACACCTTC.